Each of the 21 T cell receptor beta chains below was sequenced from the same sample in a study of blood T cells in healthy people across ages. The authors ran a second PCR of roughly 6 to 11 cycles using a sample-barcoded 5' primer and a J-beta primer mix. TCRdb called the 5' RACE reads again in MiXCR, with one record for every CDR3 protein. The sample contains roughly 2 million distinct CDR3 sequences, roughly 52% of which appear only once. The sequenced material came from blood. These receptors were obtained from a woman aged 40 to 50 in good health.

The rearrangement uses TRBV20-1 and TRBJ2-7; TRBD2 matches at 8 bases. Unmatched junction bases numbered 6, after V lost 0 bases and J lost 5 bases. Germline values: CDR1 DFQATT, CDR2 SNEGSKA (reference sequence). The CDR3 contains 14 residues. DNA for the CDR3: TGCAGTGCTAGAGAACTAGCGGTTAAAGACGAGCAGTACTTC. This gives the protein CSARELAVKDEQYF.

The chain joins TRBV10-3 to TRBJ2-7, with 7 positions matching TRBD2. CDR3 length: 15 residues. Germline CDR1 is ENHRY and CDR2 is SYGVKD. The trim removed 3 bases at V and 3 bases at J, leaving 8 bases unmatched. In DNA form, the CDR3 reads TGTGCCATCAGTGATAGGGCCAGCGGGGACTACGAGCAGTACTTC. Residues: CAISDRASGDYEQYF.

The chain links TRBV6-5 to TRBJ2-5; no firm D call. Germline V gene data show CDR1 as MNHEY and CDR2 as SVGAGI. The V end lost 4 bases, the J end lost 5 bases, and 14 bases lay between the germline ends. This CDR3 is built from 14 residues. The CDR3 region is CASSSQESRETQYF. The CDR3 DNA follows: TGTGCCAGCAGTTCTCAGGAATCGCGCGAGACCCAGTACTTC.

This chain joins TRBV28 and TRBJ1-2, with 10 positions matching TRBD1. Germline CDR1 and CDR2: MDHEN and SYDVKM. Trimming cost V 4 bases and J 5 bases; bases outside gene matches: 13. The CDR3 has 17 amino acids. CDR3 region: CASSSDDWDRGRYGYTF. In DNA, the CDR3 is TGTGCCAGCAGTTCCGATGATTGGGACAGGGGACGGTATGGCTACACCTTC.

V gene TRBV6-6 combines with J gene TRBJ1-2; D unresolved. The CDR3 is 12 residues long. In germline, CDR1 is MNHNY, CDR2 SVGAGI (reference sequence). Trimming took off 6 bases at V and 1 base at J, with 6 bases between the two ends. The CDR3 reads CASRILNYGYTF. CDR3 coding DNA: TGTGCCAGCAGAATCCTTAACTATGGCTACACCTTC.

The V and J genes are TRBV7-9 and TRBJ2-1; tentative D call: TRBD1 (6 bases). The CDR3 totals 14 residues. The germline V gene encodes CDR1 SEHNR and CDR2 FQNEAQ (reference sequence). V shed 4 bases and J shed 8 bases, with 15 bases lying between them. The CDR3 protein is CASSSNRVGDEQFF. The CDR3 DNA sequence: TGTGCCAGCAGCTCCAACAGGGTCGGGGATGAGCAGTTCTTC.

CDR3 sequence (DNA): TGTGCCAGCAGTTCAGCCTTCCTGGGGGCAGGGGAGACCCAGTACTTC. It encodes CASSSAFLGAGETQYF. The chain is built from TRBV7-2 and TRBJ2-5, with D possibly being TRBD1 (6 bases). Between the trimmed V and J ends, which lost 6 bases and 5 bases, there was a span of 22 bases. This CDR3 is built from 16 residues. Germline CDR1 reads SGHTA; CDR2 reads FQGNSA.

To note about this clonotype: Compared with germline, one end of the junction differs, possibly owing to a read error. The CDR3 nucleotides read TGTGCCAGCAGTCAAGATCAGGGGAACATGTACTATGAGCAGTTCTTC. Translation gives CASSQDQGNMYYEQFF. The chain carries TRBV3-1 and TRBJ2-1; tentative D call: TRBD1 (6 bases). The CDR3 has 16 residues. The germline V gene has CDR1 LGHDT and CDR2 YNNKEL (reference sequence).

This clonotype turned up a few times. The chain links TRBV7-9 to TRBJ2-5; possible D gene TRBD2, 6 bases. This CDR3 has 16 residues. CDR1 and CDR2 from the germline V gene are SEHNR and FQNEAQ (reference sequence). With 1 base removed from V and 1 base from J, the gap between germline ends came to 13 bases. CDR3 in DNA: TGTGCCAGCAGCTTAGTTGGGGGGACCTCCCAAGAGACCCAGTACTTC. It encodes CASSLVGGTSQETQYF.

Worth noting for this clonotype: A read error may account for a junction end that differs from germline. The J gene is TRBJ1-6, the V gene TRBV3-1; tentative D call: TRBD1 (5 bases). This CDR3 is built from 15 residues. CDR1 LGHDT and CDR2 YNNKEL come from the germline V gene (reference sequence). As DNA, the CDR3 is TGTGCCAGCACCGAAACATGGGACCGAAATTCACCCCCCCACTTT. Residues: CASTETWDRNSPPHF. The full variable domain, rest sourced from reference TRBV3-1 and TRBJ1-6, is DTAVSQTPKYLVTQMGNDKSIKCEQNLGHDTMYWYKQDSKKFLKIMFSYNNKELIINETVPNRFSPKSPDKAHLNLHINSLELGDSAVYFCASTETWDRNSPPHFGNGTRLTVT.

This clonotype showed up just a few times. The CDR3 reads CASSLDPSGLAGGPRTDTQYF. Here the CDR3 DNA reads TGTGCCAGCAGCTTAGATCCCAGCGGACTAGCGGGGGGACCACGCACAGATACGCAGTATTTT. J is TRBJ2-3 and V is TRBV11-2; TRBD2 aligns across 14 bases. The V gene's germline CDR1 is SGHAT and CDR2 FQNNGV. V lost 0 bases and J lost 1; bases outside the gene matches: 12. The CDR3 spans 21 residues.

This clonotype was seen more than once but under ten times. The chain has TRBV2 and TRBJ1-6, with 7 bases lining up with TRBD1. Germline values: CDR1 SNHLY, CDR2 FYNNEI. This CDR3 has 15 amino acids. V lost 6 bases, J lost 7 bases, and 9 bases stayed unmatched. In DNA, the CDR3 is TGTGCCAGCAGAGACTACAGGGGTTCCAATTCACCCCTCCACTTT. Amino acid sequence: CASRDYRGSNSPLHF. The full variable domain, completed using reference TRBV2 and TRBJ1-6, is EPEVTQTPSHQVTQMGQEVILRCVPISNHLYFYWYRQILGQKVEFLVSFYNNEISEKSEIFDDQFSVERPDGSNFTLKIRSTKLEDSAMYFCASRDYRGSNSPLHFGNGTRLTVT.

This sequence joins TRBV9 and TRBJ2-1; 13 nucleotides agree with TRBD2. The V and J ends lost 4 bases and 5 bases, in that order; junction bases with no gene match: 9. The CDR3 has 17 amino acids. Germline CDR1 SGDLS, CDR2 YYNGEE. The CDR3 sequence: CASSHSLGTSGDNEQFF. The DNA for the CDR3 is TGTGCCAGCAGCCACTCCCTCGGGACTAGCGGGGACAATGAGCAGTTCTTC.

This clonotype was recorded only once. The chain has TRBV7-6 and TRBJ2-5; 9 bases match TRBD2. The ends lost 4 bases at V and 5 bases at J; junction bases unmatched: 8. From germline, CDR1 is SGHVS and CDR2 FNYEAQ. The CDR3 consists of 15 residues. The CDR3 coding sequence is TGTGCCAGCAGCTCCTCCGGGACTAGCAGGGAGACCCAGTACTTC. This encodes CASSSSGTSRETQYF.

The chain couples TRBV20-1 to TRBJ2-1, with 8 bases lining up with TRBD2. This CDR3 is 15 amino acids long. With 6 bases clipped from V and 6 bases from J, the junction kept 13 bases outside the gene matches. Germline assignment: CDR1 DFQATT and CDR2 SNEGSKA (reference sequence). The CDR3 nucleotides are TGCAGTGCCCACTACTCGGGGGGGGCCGGCAATGAGCAGTTCTTC. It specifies CSAHYSGGAGNEQFF.

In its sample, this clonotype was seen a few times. CDR3 nucleotides: TGTGCCAGCACGTCATACCACGAGCAGTACTTC. Protein: CASTSYHEQYF. The genes are TRBV2 and TRBJ2-7; D is unclear. Germline lookup yields CDR1 SNHLY and CDR2 FYNNEI. Trimming left V 7 bases short and J 5 bases short, with 9 bases between. The CDR3 runs to 11 residues.

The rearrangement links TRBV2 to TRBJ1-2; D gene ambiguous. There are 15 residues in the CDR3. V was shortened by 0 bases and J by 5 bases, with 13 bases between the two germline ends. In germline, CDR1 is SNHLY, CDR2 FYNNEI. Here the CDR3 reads CASSEALAGLYGYTF. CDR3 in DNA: TGTGCCAGCAGTGAAGCTCTGGCCGGATTATATGGCTACACCTTC. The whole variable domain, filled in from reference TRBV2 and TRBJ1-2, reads EPEVTQTPSHQVTQMGQEVILRCVPISNHLYFYWYRQILGQKVEFLVSFYNNEISEKSEIFDDQFSVERPDGSNFTLKIRSTKLEDSAMYFCASSEALAGLYGYTFGSGTRLTVV.

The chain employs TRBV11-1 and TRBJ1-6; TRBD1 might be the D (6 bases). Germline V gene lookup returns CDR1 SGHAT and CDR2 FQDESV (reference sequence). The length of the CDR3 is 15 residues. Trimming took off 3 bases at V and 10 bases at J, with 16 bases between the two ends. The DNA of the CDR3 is TGTGCCAGCAGCTTGGGACGGACAGTTGGATCACCCCTCCACTTT. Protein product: CASSLGRTVGSPLHF.

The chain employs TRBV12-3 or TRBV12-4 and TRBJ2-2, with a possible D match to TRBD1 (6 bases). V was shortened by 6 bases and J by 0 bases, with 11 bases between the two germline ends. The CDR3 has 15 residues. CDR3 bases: TGTGCCAGCAGCCGACAGGAGCCGAACACCGGGGAGCTGTTTTTT. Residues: CASSRQEPNTGELFF.

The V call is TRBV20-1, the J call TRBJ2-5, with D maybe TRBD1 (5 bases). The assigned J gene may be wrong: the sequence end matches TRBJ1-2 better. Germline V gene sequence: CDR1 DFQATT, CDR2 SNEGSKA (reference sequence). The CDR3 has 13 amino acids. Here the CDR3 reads CSVRGGRGGGYTF. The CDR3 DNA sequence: TGCAGTGTCCGGGGGGGGAGGGGTGGTGGCTACACCTTC.

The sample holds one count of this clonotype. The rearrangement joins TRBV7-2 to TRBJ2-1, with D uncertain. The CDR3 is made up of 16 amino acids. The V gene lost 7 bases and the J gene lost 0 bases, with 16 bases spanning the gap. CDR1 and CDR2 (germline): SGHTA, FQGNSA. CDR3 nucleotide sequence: TGTGCCAGCAATCTCGTCGGCGTCAACTCCTACAATGAGCAGTTCTTC. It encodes CASNLVGVNSYNEQFF.